This entry concerns a single T cell receptor beta chain. Its antigen is unknown. TCR beta sequencing covered blood CD8+ and CD4+ T cells. TEMRA cells underwent FACS enrichment and CD8+ and CD4+ T cells underwent negative isolation. The data are from a study of CD8 T cells in Susac syndrome. General observations from the study: The study's TCR sequencing and HLA analysis drew on a certain number of individuals. That number was acknowledged as relatively small.

The trim removed 3 bases at V and 5 bases at J, leaving 6 bases unmatched. The CDR3 spans 15 residues. CDR1 and CDR2 (germline): SGHVS, FNYEAQ. It was with random hexamers that roughly 0.45 to 1 ug RNA was reverse transcribed. The immunoSEQ assay covered 54 Vbeta and 13 Jbeta segments for CDR3. TCRdb passed the immunoSEQ multiplex PCR reads through MiXCR, listing each CDR3 protein once. The data hold around 45,000 distinct CDR3 sequences, with 80% to 95% observed a single time. The chain joins TRBV7-6 to TRBJ2-3, with TRBD2 matching over 9 bases. Sequencing was performed on CD8+ T cells from PBMCs. This sequence was found in a human donor in good health. CDR3 sequence reads: CASSFAREGQDTQYF. The CDR3 coding sequence is TGTGCCAGCAGCTTTGCGCGGGAGGGCCAAGATACGCAGTATTTT.